The 25 T cell receptor beta chains listed next were all sequenced from one sample in a study of cytomegalovirus exposure and HLA in healthy donors. 60 Vbeta and 13 Jbeta primers were used in PCR. Produced via immunoSEQ multiplex PCR; TCRdb's table is partial and in-frame only. With around 50,000 clones in the sample, the ten largest clones hold approximately 9.9%. The sequenced material came from PBMCs. Receptors originate from a woman aged 50 to 60 in good health and CMV-seropositive.

The genes are TRBV4-1 and TRBJ2-7, with D possibly being TRBD2 (6 bases). Looked up from germline, CDR1 is MGHRA and CDR2 is YSYEKL. The CDR3 consists of 13 residues. Trimming took 0 bases from V and 6 from J, leaving 9 bases between them. The CDR3 nucleotides read TGCGCCAGCAGCCAAGACGGGAGTCTCGAGCAGTACTTC. Amino acids: CASSQDGSLEQYF.

The chain couples TRBV23-1 to TRBJ1-1, with 7 bases that match TRBD1. TRBV23-1 is treated as an ORF (open reading frame) with a function not yet certain. CDR3 size: 21 residues. Trimming cost V 0 bases and J 0 bases; bases outside gene matches: 19. DNA for the CDR3: TGCGCCAGCAGTCAATCGATTCGTCGACAGGGCCCGAAACAGATGAACACTGAAGCTTTCTTT. It codes for CASSQSIRRQGPKQMNTEAFF.

CDR3 sequence reads: CASSPEGATEAFF. The CDR3 coding sequence is TGCGCCAGCAGCCCAGAGGGGGCCACTGAAGCTTTCTTT. The chain links TRBV5-1 to TRBJ1-1; TRBD1 matches 7 bases. The CDR3 consists of 13 residues. The germline V gene has CDR1 SGHRS and CDR2 YFSETQ. Losses at the gene ends were 4 bases for V and 4 bases for J; bases not matched to a gene: 4.

Written as DNA, the CDR3 is TGTGCCAGCAGCTTGACCGGGACACAAGAGACCCAGTACTTC. Protein product: CASSLTGTQETQYF. The chain couples TRBV7-3 to TRBJ2-5, with TRBD1 as a possible D gene (6 bases). Trimming stripped 3 bases from V and 2 bases from J, with 10 bases between. The CDR3 contains 14 residues. Germline V gene sequence: CDR1 SGHTA, CDR2 FQGTGA.

The chain combines TRBV2 with TRBJ1-5; 7 bases align to TRBD1. With V trimmed by 5 bases and J by 4 bases, 11 bases remained unmatched. The CDR3 is 16 residues long. The V gene's germline CDR1 is SNHLY and CDR2 FYNNEI. DNA of the CDR3: TGTGCCAGCAGTATAATCGGGAGGGGGCCAAATCAGCCCCAGCATTTT. Its protein is CASSIIGRGPNQPQHF.

This rearrangement joins TRBV28 to TRBJ2-1; D is possibly TRBD2 (6 bases). Germline V gene sequence: CDR1 MDHEN, CDR2 SYDVKM. V was trimmed by 6 bases and J by 1 base, leaving 13 bases between them. The CDR3 length is 15 residues. This CDR3 is CASSRGGTSYNEQFF. CDR3 nucleotide sequence: TGTGCCAGCAGCAGAGGTGGGACTTCCTACAATGAGCAGTTCTTC.

V and J are TRBV19 and TRBJ1-5; a possible D gene is TRBD1 (5 bases). The V end lost 8 bases, the J end lost 7 bases, and 18 bases lay between the germline ends. This CDR3 has 14 amino acids. CDR1 and CDR2 from the germline V gene are LNHDA and SQIVND (reference sequence). CDR3 sequence (DNA): TGTGCCAGTGCATCTGTGGGGGGACGGCAGCCCCAGCATTTT. This encodes CASASVGGRQPQHF.

The chain couples TRBV28 to TRBJ1-1; 7 positions match TRBD1. The CDR3 length is 16 residues. The germline CDR1 and CDR2 sequences are MDHEN and SYDVKM. Germline trimming cut 7 bases from V and 4 bases from J; bases unmatched to any gene: 15. In DNA, the CDR3 is TGTGCCAGCAACAATCGCGGAAGGGGGCGGTTCACTGAAGCTTTCTTT. This translates into CASNNRGRGRFTEAFF.

This chain links TRBV6-5 with TRBJ1-1; D may be TRBD1 (6 bases). The ends were cut back, 5 bases at V and 4 bases at J, with 14 bases in the middle. The germline gives CDR1 MNHEY, CDR2 SVGAGI. The CDR3 consists of 14 residues. This CDR3 reads CASSTQGRITEAFF. DNA of the CDR3: TGTGCCAGCAGTACACAGGGACGGATCACTGAAGCTTTCTTT.

The V call is TRBV6-6, the J call TRBJ2-5; 14 bases align to TRBD2. Germline CDR1 is MNHNY and CDR2 is SVGAGI (reference sequence). This CDR3 is 16 amino acids long. V lost 7 bases, J lost 5 bases, and 9 bases stayed unmatched. The DNA of the CDR3 is TGTGCCAGCAACCGACTCGGACTAGCGGGAGGTGAGACCCAGTACTTC. Translation: CASNRLGLAGGETQYF.

V and J are TRBV6-5 and TRBJ2-2, with TRBD1 as a possible D gene (6 bases). Trimming left V 3 bases short and J 5 bases short, with 13 bases between. Germline lookup yields CDR1 MNHEY and CDR2 SVGAGI. The CDR3 extends over 15 amino acids. The CDR3 loop is CASSYTAGETGELFF. The CDR3 DNA reads TGTGCCAGCAGTTATACGGCAGGGGAGACCGGGGAGCTGTTTTTT.

This sequence joins TRBV7-3 and TRBJ2-7, with 10 bases lining up with TRBD1. V trimming: 5 bases; J trimming: 3 bases; junction bases outside the gene matches: 10. There are 16 residues in the CDR3. Germline V gives CDR1 SGHTA, CDR2 FQGTGA. CDR3 nucleotide sequence: TGTGCCAGCAGCCCTTCCGGGACAGGGGCCCTCTACGAGCAGTACTTC. This encodes CASSPSGTGALYEQYF. The variable domain in full, completed from reference TRBV7-3 and TRBJ2-7, reads GAGVSQTPSNKVTEKGKYVELRCDPISGHTALYWYRQSLGQGPEFLIYFQGTGAADDSGLPNDRFFAVRPEGSVSTLKIQRTERGDSAVYLCASSPSGTGALYEQYFGPGTRLTVT.

The V and J genes are TRBV7-8 and TRBJ1-5; 7 bases fit TRBD1. The germline CDR1 and CDR2 sequences are SGHVS and FQNEAQ. J gave up 0 bases and V 5 bases, and 7 bases lay outside the gene matches. The CDR3 length is 16 residues. In nucleotides, the CDR3 is TGTGCCAGCAGCCCTCGGGACAGAGCTAGCAATCAGCCCCAGCATTTT. This translates into CASSPRDRASNQPQHF.

V usage is TRBV4-2 and J usage is TRBJ1-6; tentatively, D is TRBD1 (5 bases). The CDR3 contains 15 residues. Germline loops: CDR1 LGHNA, CDR2 YNFKEQ. Trimming took off 4 bases at V and 10 bases at J, with 17 bases between the two ends. The CDR3 loop reads CASSPLSGGDSPLHF. The DNA of the CDR3 is TGTGCCAGCAGCCCCCTAAGCGGGGGGGACTCACCCCTCCACTTT.

The gene calls are TRBV5-1 and TRBJ2-7; 13 bases match TRBD2. The CDR3 contains 15 residues. With V trimmed by 5 bases and J by 1 base, 3 bases remained unmatched. Germline values: CDR1 SGHRS, CDR2 YFSETQ. CDR3 residues: CASRGGLAGSYEQYF. The CDR3 region has the DNA TGCGCCAGCAGGGGGGGACTAGCGGGATCCTACGAGCAGTACTTC.

V is TRBV5-1 and J is TRBJ2-2, with D unresolved. The CDR3 has 14 residues. V lost 10 bases and J 4 bases, leaving 17 bases between the germline ends. CDR1 and CDR2 from the germline V gene are SGHRS and YFSETQ. The CDR3 is CAGNKGPGTGELFF. The CDR3 DNA sequence: TGCGCCGGAAACAAAGGCCCGGGCACCGGGGAGCTGTTTTTT.

The chain combines TRBV14 with TRBJ2-5; weak D call: TRBD1 (6 bases). Trimming removed 1 base from V and 9 bases from J, with 15 bases in between. Germline lookup yields CDR1 SGHDN and CDR2 FVKESK. The CDR3 length is 14 residues. The chain's CDR3 is CASSQVTGLGAQYF. Here the CDR3 DNA reads TGTGCCAGCAGCCAAGTGACAGGCCTGGGGGCCCAGTACTTC.

The J gene is TRBJ2-7, the V gene TRBV7-9; 10 bases line up with TRBD1. The junction had 9 bases not matched to a gene; V was cut back by 0 bases and J by 1 base. The CDR3 length is 18 residues. Germline V gene lookup returns CDR1 SEHNR and CDR2 FQNEAQ (reference sequence). Here the CDR3 DNA reads TGTGCCAGCAGCTTAGCCACTTTCCGGGACAGGGGATCCTACGAGCAGTACTTC. It yields the protein CASSLATFRDRGSYEQYF.

This rearrangement joins TRBV10-1 to TRBJ1-3, with D tentatively TRBD1 (5 bases). The CDR3 is 14 residues long. V dropped 0 bases and J dropped 2 bases, with 5 bases sitting between them. Germline CDR1 reads WNHNN; CDR2 reads SYGVQD (reference sequence). The CDR3 region is CASSESGPGNTIYF. CDR3 nucleotide sequence: TGCGCCAGCAGTGAGTCGGGGCCTGGAAACACCATATATTTT.

The chain couples TRBV2 to TRBJ2-6, with 10 bases that match TRBD2. Losses at the gene ends were 6 bases for V and 4 bases for J; bases not matched to a gene: 9. This CDR3 comprises 17 residues. Germline-derived CDR1 and CDR2 are SNHLY and FYNNEI. This CDR3 reads CASRGGLALPGANVLTF. CDR3 coding DNA: TGTGCCAGCAGGGGGGGACTAGCGCTGCCCGGGGCCAACGTCCTGACTTTC.

Of note for this clone: A read error may account for a junction end that differs from germline. The CDR3 reads CASSEPYRQGIGF. The CDR3 nucleotides read TGTGCCAGCAGTGAACCTTATCGACAGGGAATAGGATTT. The chain couples TRBV6-1 to TRBJ1-1; 7 bases agree with TRBD1. Germline CDR1 MNHNS, CDR2 SASEGT. The CDR3 runs 13 residues.

This chain uses TRBV7-9 with TRBJ2-2, with 9 bases identical to TRBD2. V shed 5 bases and J 4 bases; nucleotides not matched to a gene: 14. The CDR3 totals 18 residues. Germline V gene sequence: CDR1 SEHNR, CDR2 FQNEAQ (reference sequence). CDR3 residues: CASSPRRLAGRSTGELFF. CDR3 DNA: TGTGCCAGCAGCCCACGTCGGCTAGCGGGACGCAGCACCGGGGAGCTGTTTTTT.

The V call is TRBV30, the J call TRBJ2-7; 8 bases are a match to TRBD1. V lost 1 base to trimming and J lost 1 base; unmatched junction nucleotides: 6. CDR1 is GTSNPN, CDR2 SVGIG, per germline (reference sequence). The CDR3 is 15 amino acids. The CDR3 nucleotides read TGTGCCTGGAGTGGACAGGGGATTATTTCCTACGAGCAGTACTTC. Protein sequence: CAWSGQGIISYEQYF.

V and J are TRBV18 and TRBJ2-5, with D perhaps TRBD2 (6 bases). Germline V gene lookup returns CDR1 KGHSH and CDR2 LQKENI. Trimming removed 3 bases from V and 5 bases from J, with 10 bases in between. The CDR3 runs 13 residues. The CDR3 region is CASSPGLKETQYF. The DNA of the CDR3 is TGTGCCAGCTCACCGGGACTTAAGGAGACCCAGTACTTC.

This chain uses TRBV30 with TRBJ1-1; 7 positions match TRBD1. Germline V gene data show CDR1 as GTSNPN and CDR2 as SVGIG (reference sequence). The CDR3 spans 18 residues. V was pared by 8 bases and J by 1 base, with 22 bases of the junction left unmatched. The CDR3 DNA is TGTGCCCTCAGTGTAGCGCCGGGACAGCCTAGGTCGAACACTGAAGCTTTCTTT. It specifies CALSVAPGQPRSNTEAFF.